Below are 21 T cell receptor beta chains sequenced from a single sample in a study of blood T cell repertoires in COVID-19. Generated by immunoSEQ multiplex PCR, the TCRdb table keeps only in-frame clones and is missing some. This sample has 250,000 or so clones; 75% to 90% occur once, and the top ten carry about 4.5%. Sample: peripheral blood. The receptor set was obtained from a woman aged 40-49 years who had recovered from COVID-19.

The CDR3 bases are TGTGCCAGCTCACCGGGCTTTTCGAACACTGAAGCTTTCTTT. This encodes CASSPGFSNTEAFF. The chain carries TRBV18 and TRBJ1-1, with no clear D. This CDR3 contains 14 residues. Germline V gene sequence: CDR1 KGHSH, CDR2 LQKENI. V lost 3 bases to trimming and J lost 1 base, with 9 bases between them.

This rearrangement joins TRBV4-3 to TRBJ1-1, with D perhaps TRBD1 (6 bases). Germline V gene lookup returns CDR1 LGHNA and CDR2 YSLEER. The ends were cut back, 3 bases at V and 1 base at J, with 9 bases in the middle. This CDR3 spans 14 amino acids. CDR3 sequence (DNA): TGCGCCAGCAGCCAGGTGGACAGGAACACTGAAGCTTTCTTT. Translated: CASSQVDRNTEAFF.

The V call is TRBV21-1, the J call TRBJ1-3; the table's D call, TRBD1, was not checked against the DNA. TRBV21-1 is a pseudogene. CDR3 size: 17 residues. CDR3 DNA: TGTGCCAGCAGCAAATCAGGGAAAGCCCTCTCTGGAAACACCATATATTTT. Translation: CASSKSGKALSGNTIYF.

As to this clone: Other DNA variants within this sample encode the same CDR3. This CDR3 reads CASSVGQGGTGELFF. Written as DNA, the CDR3 is TGTGCCAGCAGCGTAGGGCAGGGTGGCACCGGGGAGCTGTTTTTT. The chain joins TRBV9 to TRBJ2-2; tentative D call: TRBD1 (5 bases). Germline CDR1 is SGDLS and CDR2 is YYNGEE. V lost 0 bases to trimming and J lost 4 bases, with 10 bases between them. There are 15 residues in the CDR3.

The genes are TRBV5-1 and TRBJ2-1, with 9 bases identical to TRBD2. V was pared by 1 base and J by 0 bases, with 8 bases of the junction left unmatched. Germline V lookup: CDR1 SGHRS, CDR2 YFSETQ. The CDR3 runs to 18 residues. The CDR3 nucleotides read TGCGCCAGCAGCTTGAGGACTAGCGCCTTAAGCTCCTACAATGAGCAGTTCTTC. This sequence encodes CASSLRTSALSSYNEQFF.

The V and J genes are TRBV11-3 and TRBJ2-4; a possible D gene is TRBD1 (6 bases). The V end was cut by 6 bases, the J end by 6 bases, with 18 bases between. Germline loops: CDR1 SGHNT, CDR2 YENEEA. The CDR3 spans 15 residues. The CDR3 DNA is TGTGCCAGCAGTTTTCGGACAGCTATCTTAAACATTCAGTACTTC. It yields the protein CASSFRTAILNIQYF. Based on the CDR3 plus reference TRBV11-3 and TRBJ2-4, the full variable domain is EAGVVQSPRYKIIEKKQPVAFWCNPISGHNTLYWYLQNLGQGPELLIRYENEEAVDDSQLPKDRFSAERLKGVDSTLKIQPAELGDSAVYLCASSFRTAILNIQYFGAGTRLSVL.

The chain carries TRBV4-1 and TRBJ2-3, with 9 nucleotides matching TRBD1. Germline trimming cut 3 bases from V and 3 bases from J; bases unmatched to any gene: 7. This CDR3 is 16 amino acids long. Germline CDR1 is MGHRA and CDR2 is YSYEKL. CDR3 coding DNA: TGCGCCAGCAGCCACCGGGACAGGGACGGGACAGATACGCAGTATTTT. It encodes CASSHRDRDGTDTQYF.

The chain couples TRBV2 to TRBJ2-7; D may be TRBD1 (7 bases). The V end was cut by 5 bases, the J end by 5 bases, with 19 bases between. The CDR3 loop spans 15 amino acids. Germline assignment: CDR1 SNHLY and CDR2 FYNNEI. The CDR3 DNA reads TGTGCCAGCAGTTACCGAAAGGGGGCGGGGAACGAGCAGTACGTC. It yields the protein CASSYRKGAGNEQYV.

Details on this clone: Other DNA sequences within the sample encode an identical CDR3. The V gene is TRBV11-3, the J gene TRBJ1-3, with TRBD1 identical over 9 bases. The CDR3 covers 15 residues. Trimming at V came to 5 bases and at J to 2 bases, leaving 4 bases not matched to a gene. From germline, CDR1 is SGHNT and CDR2 YENEEA. CDR3: CASSPGQGPGNTIYF. CDR3 DNA: TGTGCCAGCAGCCCGGGACAGGGTCCTGGAAACACCATATATTTT.

The chain employs TRBV9 and TRBJ2-7; tentative D call: TRBD2 (6 bases). The length of the CDR3 is 14 residues. V was cut by 4 bases and J by 3 bases, with 14 bases left in between. Germline loops: CDR1 SGDLS, CDR2 YYNGEE. This chain's CDR3 is CASSPHGGNYEQYF. The DNA of the CDR3 is TGTGCCAGCAGCCCGCACGGGGGTAACTACGAGCAGTACTTC.

The rearrangement joins TRBV5-1 to TRBJ1-2; the match to TRBD1 covers 7 bases. From germline, CDR1 is SGHRS and CDR2 YFSETQ. CDR3 length: 13 amino acids. Trimming took 1 base from V and 6 from J; bases not matched to a gene: 3. For the CDR3, the DNA is TGCGCCAGCAGCTTGCAGGGGGAAGATGGCTACACCTTC. Translation: CASSLQGEDGYTF. Based on the CDR3 plus reference TRBV5-1 and TRBJ1-2, the full variable domain is KAGVTQTPRYLIKTRGQQVTLSCSPISGHRSVSWYQQTPGQGLQFLFEYFSETQRNKGNFPGRFSGRQFSNSRSEMNVSTLELGDSALYLCASSLQGEDGYTFGSGTRLTVV.

V usage is TRBV14 and J usage is TRBJ2-7; possible D gene TRBD1, 5 bases. V lost 0 bases to trimming and J lost 5 bases, with 8 bases between them. Germline V lookup: CDR1 SGHDN, CDR2 FVKESK. This CDR3 has 13 amino acids. CDR3 loop: CASSQDLGDEQYF. In nucleotides, the CDR3 is TGTGCCAGCAGCCAAGATCTAGGGGACGAGCAGTACTTC.

This chain connects TRBV10-2 to TRBJ2-1, with 8 bases matching TRBD1. CDR1 and CDR2 from the germline V gene are WSHSY and SAAADI. V was clipped by 7 bases and J by 5 bases; unmatched bases: 4. The CDR3 has 13 residues. The CDR3 loop is CASTGGYNNEQFF. The CDR3 DNA is TGCGCCAGCACAGGGGGCTACAACAATGAGCAGTTCTTC.

CDR3 sequence reads: CASSIGRGTQYF. The CDR3 DNA is TGTGCCAGTAGTATCGGTAGGGGTACGCAGTATTTT. This chain uses TRBV19 with TRBJ2-3, with D possibly being TRBD1 (5 bases). Trimming left V 3 bases short and J 8 bases short, with 9 bases between. The CDR3 runs to 12 residues. The germline V gene has CDR1 LNHDA and CDR2 SQIVND (reference sequence).

A single count supports this clone. The rearrangement uses TRBV6-5 and TRBJ2-5; a possible D gene is TRBD2 (6 bases). Trimming removed 5 bases from V and 5 bases from J, with 12 bases in between. The CDR3 spans 13 residues. CDR1 is MNHEY, CDR2 SVGAGI, per germline. The CDR3 nucleotides are TGTGCCAGCAGTACCCGGAGGGAGGAGACCCAGTACTTC. It specifies CASSTRREETQYF.

The rearrangement uses TRBV18 and TRBJ2-7; no clear D. The CDR3 extends over 13 amino acids. V was clipped by 0 bases and J by 4 bases, with 7 bases between them. Germline V lookup: CDR1 KGHSH, CDR2 LQKENI. CDR3: CASSPPSGYEQYV. In DNA, the CDR3 is TGTGCCAGCTCACCACCGTCCGGGTACGAGCAGTACGTC.

The CDR3 is CASSRQGFTEAFF. CDR3 bases: TGTGCCAGCAGCAGACAGGGTTTCACTGAAGCTTTCTTT. The chain is built from TRBV7-9 and TRBJ1-1; 7 bases fit TRBD1. The V gene end was trimmed by 5 bases and the J gene end by 4 bases; junction bases not matched to a gene: 4. This CDR3 is 13 amino acids long. From germline, CDR1 is SEHNR and CDR2 FQNEAQ (reference sequence).

The chain employs TRBV13 and TRBJ2-3; D ambiguous. The germline V and J ends were trimmed by 1 base and 2 bases, with 13 bases remaining between them. Per the germline V gene, CDR1 is PRHDT and CDR2 is FYEKMQ (reference sequence). This CDR3 has 16 amino acids. CDR3 DNA: TGTGCCAGCAGCTTAGAAGGTGGCGGAATCACAGATACGCAGTATTTT. Translated, it gives CASSLEGGGITDTQYF.

The chain joins TRBV4-3 to TRBJ2-6; D unresolved. The CDR3 is 15 amino acids. The germline CDR1 and CDR2 sequences are LGHNA and YSLEER. Trimming removed 0 bases at V and 2 bases at J, with 5 bases between. The CDR3 is CASSQDTAGANVLTF. DNA of the CDR3: TGCGCCAGCAGCCAAGATACGGCTGGGGCCAACGTCCTGACTTTC.

V and J are TRBV2 and TRBJ2-1; no definite D call. The V end lost 6 bases, the J end lost 6 bases, and 6 bases lay between the germline ends. The CDR3 spans 11 residues. The germline CDR1 and CDR2 sequences are SNHLY and FYNNEI. The CDR3 DNA reads as TGTGCCAGCAGCCCAGTCAATGAGCAGTTCTTC. The encoded protein is CASSPVNEQFF.

The chain joins TRBV30 to TRBJ1-2, with D perhaps TRBD1 (5 bases). The CDR3 is made up of 13 amino acids. Germline assignment: CDR1 GTSNPN and CDR2 SVGIG (reference sequence). V was trimmed by 1 base and J by 4 bases, leaving 10 bases between them. The CDR3 coding sequence is TGTGCCTGGAGTGCCCAGGGCGGCTATGGCTACACCTTC. The encoded protein is CAWSAQGGYGYTF.